This T cell receptor (beta chain) emerged from a study of beta chain features in type 1 diabetes. Study conclusions and caveats: Patients with type 1 diabetes showed fewer VDJ junction insertions and more deletions. Moderate but significant shortening of TCRB CDR3s was recorded in all four CD4+ subsets from Type 1 diabetes patients.

This CDR3 region has 15 residues. Trimming took 2 bases from V and 2 from J; bases not matched to a gene: 6. The germline V gene encodes CDR1 MNHEY and CDR2 SVGAGI. Each sorted population was over 98% pure. All of the isolated RNA was reverse transcribed, so expressed TCRB transcripts were sequenced. The data were produced by immunoSEQ multiplex PCR, yet TCRdb's version contains in-frame clones alone and is incomplete. The repertoire consists of 600,000 or so clones, with 12% occurring once and the leading ten covering more than 0.09%. About this clone itself: Its matching antigen is unknown.

The source material was naive CD4+ T cells from blood. The chain recombines TRBV6-5 with TRBJ2-7; 7 bases are a match to TRBD1. The receptor was derived from a man aged 30 to 39 with type 1 diabetes. CDR3 region: CASSYAAGTAYEQYF. The CDR3 region has the DNA TGTGCCAGCAGTTACGCAGCCGGGACAGCCTACGAGCAGTACTTC.